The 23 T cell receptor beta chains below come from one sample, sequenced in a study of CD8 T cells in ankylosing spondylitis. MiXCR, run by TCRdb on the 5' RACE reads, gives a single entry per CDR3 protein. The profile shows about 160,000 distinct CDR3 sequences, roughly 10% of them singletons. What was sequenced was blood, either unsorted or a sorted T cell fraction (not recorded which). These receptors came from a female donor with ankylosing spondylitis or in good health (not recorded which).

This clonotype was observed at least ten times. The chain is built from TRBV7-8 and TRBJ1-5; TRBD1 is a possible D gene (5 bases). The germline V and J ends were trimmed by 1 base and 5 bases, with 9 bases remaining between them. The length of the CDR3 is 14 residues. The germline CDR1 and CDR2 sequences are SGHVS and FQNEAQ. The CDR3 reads CASSLGGRDQPQHF. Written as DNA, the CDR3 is TGTGCCAGCAGCTTAGGGGGCCGTGATCAGCCCCAGCATTTT.

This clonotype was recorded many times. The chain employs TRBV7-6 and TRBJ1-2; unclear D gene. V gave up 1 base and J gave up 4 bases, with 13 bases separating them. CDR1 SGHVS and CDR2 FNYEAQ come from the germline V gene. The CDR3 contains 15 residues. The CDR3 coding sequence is TGTGCCAGCAGCTTAGAAGAGGAGACGATCTATGGCTACACCTTC. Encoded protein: CASSLEEETIYGYTF.

This chain's CDR3 is CASNPTGYYGYTF. The DNA for the CDR3 is TGCGCCAGCAACCCGACAGGATACTATGGCTACACCTTC. V is TRBV10-2 and J is TRBJ1-2, with a tentative D call TRBD1 (6 bases). Germline CDR1 and CDR2: WSHSY and SAAADI. This CDR3 contains 13 residues. Trimming left V 7 bases short and J 3 bases short, with 12 bases between.

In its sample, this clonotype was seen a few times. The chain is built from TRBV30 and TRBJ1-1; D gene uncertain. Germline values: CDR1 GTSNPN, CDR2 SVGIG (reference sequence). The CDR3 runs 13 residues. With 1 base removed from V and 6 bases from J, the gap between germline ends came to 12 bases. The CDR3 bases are TGTGCCTGGAGTGGGGGAGGCAGCGCTGAAGCTTTCTTT. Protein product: CAWSGGGSAEAFF.

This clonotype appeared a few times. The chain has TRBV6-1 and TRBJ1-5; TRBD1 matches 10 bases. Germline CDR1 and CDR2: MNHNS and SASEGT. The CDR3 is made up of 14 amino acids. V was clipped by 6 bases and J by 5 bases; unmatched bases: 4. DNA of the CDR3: TGTGCCAGCAGACTTGACAGGGGGCATCAGCCCCAGCATTTT. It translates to CASRLDRGHQPQHF.

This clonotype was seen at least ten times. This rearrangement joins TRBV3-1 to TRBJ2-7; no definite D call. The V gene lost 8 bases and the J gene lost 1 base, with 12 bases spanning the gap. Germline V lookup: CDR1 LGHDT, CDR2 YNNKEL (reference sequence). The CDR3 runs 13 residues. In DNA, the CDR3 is TGTGCCAGCTCCCCGACCGTTTCCTACGAGCAGTACTTC. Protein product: CASSPTVSYEQYF.

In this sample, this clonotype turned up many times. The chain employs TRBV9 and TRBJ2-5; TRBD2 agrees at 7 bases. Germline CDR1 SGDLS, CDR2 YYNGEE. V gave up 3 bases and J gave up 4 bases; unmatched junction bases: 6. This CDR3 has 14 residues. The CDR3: CASSGWGGRETQYF. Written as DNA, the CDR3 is TGTGCCAGCAGCGGCTGGGGAGGGCGAGAGACCCAGTACTTC. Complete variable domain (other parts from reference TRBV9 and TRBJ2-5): DSGVTQTPKHLITATGQRVTLRCSPRSGDLSVYWYQQSLDQGLQFLIQYYNGEERAKGNILERFSAQQFPDLHSELNLSSLELGDSALYFCASSGWGGRETQYFGPGTRLLVL.

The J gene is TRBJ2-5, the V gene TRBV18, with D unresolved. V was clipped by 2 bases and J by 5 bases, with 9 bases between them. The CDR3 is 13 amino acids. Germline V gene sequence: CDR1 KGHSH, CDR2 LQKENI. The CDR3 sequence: CASSPTAKETQYF. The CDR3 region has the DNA TGTGCCAGCTCACCAACAGCTAAGGAGACCCAGTACTTC.

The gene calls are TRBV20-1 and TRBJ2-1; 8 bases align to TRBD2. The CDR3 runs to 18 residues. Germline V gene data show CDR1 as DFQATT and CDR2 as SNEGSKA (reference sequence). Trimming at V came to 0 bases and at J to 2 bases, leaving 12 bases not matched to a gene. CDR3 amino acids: CSARDTSGLSVTYNEQFF. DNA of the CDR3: TGCAGTGCTAGAGACACTAGCGGCCTATCGGTGACCTACAATGAGCAGTTCTTC.

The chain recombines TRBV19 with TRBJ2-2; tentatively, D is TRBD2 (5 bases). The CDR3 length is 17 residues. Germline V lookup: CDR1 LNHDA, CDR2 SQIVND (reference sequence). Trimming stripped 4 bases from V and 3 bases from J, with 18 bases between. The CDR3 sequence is CASSTPPTRVDTGELFF. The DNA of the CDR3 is TGTGCCAGTAGTACACCTCCAACGCGGGTCGACACCGGGGAGCTGTTTTTT.

CDR3 protein: CASSLVDKPYEQYF. The CDR3 coding sequence is TGCGCCAGCAGCTTGGTTGACAAGCCCTACGAGCAGTACTTC. The V call is TRBV5-1, the J call TRBJ2-7; no definite D call. V was shortened by 0 bases and J by 2 bases, with 9 bases between the two germline ends. Germline CDR1 reads SGHRS; CDR2 reads YFSETQ. This CDR3 comprises 14 residues.

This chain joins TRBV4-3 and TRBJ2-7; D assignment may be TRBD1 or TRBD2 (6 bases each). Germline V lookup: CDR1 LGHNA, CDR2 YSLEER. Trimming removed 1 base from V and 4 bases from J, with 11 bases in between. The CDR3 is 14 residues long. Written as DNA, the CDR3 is TGCGCCAGCAGCCAAGCCAGGGGAGGTTACGAGCAGTACTTC. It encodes CASSQARGGYEQYF.

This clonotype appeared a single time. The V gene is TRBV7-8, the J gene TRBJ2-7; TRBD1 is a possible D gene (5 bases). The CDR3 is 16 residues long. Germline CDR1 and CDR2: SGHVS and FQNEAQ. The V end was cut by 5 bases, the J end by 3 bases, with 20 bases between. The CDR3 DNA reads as TGTGCCAGCAGCCCAGGGTTGGCAGGGCTTCTCTACGAGCAGTACTTC. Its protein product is CASSPGLAGLLYEQYF. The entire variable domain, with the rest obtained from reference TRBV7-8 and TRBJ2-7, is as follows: GAGVSQSPRYKVAKRGQDVALRCDPISGHVSLFWYQQALGQGPEFLTYFQNEAQLDKSGLPSDRFFAERPEGSVSTLKIQRTQQEDSAVYLCASSPGLAGLLYEQYFGPGTRLTVT.

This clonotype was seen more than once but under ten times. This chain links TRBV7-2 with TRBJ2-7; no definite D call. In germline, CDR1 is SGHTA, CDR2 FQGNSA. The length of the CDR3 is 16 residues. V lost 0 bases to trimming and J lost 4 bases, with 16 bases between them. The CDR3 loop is CASSLAIGSAAYEQYF. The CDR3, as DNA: TGTGCCAGCAGCTTAGCAATAGGATCGGCAGCTTACGAGCAGTACTTC.

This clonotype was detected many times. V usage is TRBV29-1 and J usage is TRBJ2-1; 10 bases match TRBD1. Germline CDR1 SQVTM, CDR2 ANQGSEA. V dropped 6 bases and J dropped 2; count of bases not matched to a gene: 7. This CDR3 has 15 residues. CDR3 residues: CSVIGTGDPYNEQFF. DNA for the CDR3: TGCAGCGTCATAGGGACAGGGGACCCCTACAATGAGCAGTTCTTC.

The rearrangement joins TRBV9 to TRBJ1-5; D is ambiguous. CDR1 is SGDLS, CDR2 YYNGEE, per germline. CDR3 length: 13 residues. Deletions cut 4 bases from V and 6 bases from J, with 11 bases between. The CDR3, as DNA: TGTGCCAGCAGCCCCGACTTGGGTCAGCCCCAGCATTTT. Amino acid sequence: CASSPDLGQPQHF.

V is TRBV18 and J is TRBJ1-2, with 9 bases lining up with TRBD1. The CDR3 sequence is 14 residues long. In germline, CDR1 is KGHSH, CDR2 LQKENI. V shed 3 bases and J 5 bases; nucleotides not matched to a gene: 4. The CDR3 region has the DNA TGTGCCAGCTCACCGCCCGGGACAGGGTATGGCTACACCTTC. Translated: CASSPPGTGYGYTF.

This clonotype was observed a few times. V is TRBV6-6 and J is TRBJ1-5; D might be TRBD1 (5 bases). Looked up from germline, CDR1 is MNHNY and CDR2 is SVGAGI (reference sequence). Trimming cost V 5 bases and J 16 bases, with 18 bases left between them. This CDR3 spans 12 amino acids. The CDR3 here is CASSLPSGTFHF. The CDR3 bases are TGTGCCAGCAGTCTCCCGTCCGGGACGTTCCATTTT.

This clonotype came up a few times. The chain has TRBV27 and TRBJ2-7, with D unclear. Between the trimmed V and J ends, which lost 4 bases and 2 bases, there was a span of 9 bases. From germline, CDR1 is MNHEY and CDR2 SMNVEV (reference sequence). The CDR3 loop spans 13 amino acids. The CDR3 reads CASSYGSTYEQYF. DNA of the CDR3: TGTGCCAGCAGTTATGGCAGTACCTACGAGCAGTACTTC.

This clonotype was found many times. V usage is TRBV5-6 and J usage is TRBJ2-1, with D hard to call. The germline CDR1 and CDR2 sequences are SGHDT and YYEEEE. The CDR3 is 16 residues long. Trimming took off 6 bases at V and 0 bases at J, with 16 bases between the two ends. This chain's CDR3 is CASISGSLGSYNEQFF. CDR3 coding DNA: TGTGCCAGCATCTCCGGATCTCTAGGCTCCTACAATGAGCAGTTCTTC.

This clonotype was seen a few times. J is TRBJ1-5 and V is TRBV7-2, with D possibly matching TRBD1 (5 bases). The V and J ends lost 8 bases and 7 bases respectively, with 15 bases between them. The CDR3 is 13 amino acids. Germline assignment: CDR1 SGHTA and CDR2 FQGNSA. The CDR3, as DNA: TGTGCCAGCTTCAACGGGGGATCCCAGCCCCAGCATTTT. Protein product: CASFNGGSQPQHF.

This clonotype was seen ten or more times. CDR3 sequence (DNA): TGCGCCAGCAGCCAAGTGGTAGCTAGCGGGACCTTCCCCGGGGATACGCAGTATTTT. Protein sequence: CASSQVVASGTFPGDTQYF. This chain uses TRBV4-3 with TRBJ2-3; 9 bases are a match to TRBD2. Germline values: CDR1 LGHNA, CDR2 YSLEER. With V trimmed by 1 base and J by 6 bases, 17 bases remained unmatched. CDR3 length: 19 residues.

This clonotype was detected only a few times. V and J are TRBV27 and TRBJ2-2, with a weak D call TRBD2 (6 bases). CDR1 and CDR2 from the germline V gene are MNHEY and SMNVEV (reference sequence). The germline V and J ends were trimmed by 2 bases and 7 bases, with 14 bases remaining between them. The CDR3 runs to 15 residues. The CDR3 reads CASSLAGLASGELFF. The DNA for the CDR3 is TGTGCCAGCAGTTTAGCGGGGCTAGCGAGCGGGGAGCTGTTTTTT.